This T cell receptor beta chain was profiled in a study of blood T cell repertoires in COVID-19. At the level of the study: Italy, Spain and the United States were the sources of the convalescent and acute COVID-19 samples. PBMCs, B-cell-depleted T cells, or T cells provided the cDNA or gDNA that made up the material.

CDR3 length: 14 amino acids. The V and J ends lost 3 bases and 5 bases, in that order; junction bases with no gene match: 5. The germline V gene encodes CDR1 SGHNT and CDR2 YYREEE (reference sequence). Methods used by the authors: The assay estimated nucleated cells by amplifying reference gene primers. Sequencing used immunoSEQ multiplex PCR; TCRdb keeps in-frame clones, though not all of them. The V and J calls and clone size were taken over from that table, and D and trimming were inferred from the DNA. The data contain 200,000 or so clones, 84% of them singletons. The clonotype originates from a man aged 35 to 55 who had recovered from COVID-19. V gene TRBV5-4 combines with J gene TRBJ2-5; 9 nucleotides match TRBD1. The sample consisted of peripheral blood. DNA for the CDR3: TGTGCCAGCAGCTCGGGACAGGGAGGGGAGACCCAGTACTTC. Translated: CASSSGQGGETQYF.